The present T cell receptor (beta chain) was sequenced within a study of blood T cell repertoires in COVID-19. Whole-study context: COVID-19 samples, acute and convalescent, were from the United States, Italy and Spain. The analysed material was cDNA or gDNA that came from T cells, B-cell-depleted T cells, or PBMCs.

This table comes from immunoSEQ multiplex PCR, and its TCRdb copy is limited to in-frame clones, with some not included. The table shows 300,000 to 350,000 clones, with nearly 90% occurring only once. J was trimmed by 0 bases and V by 5 bases; bases with no gene match: 16. This CDR3 contains 20 residues. The germline gives CDR1 LGHNT, CDR2 FRNRAP. Seattle patients were enrolled while actively infected and followed longitudinally. This receptor was identified in a woman aged 40 to 55 with COVID-19, enrolled during active disease. Sequenced: peripheral blood. The rearrangement joins TRBV12-5 to TRBJ2-1; 10 bases align to TRBD1. The DNA of the CDR3 is TGTGCTAGTGGTGGTTTCGGGGACAGGGGAACAAAGAGCTCCTACAATGAGCAGTTCTTC. Translating gives CASGGFGDRGTKSSYNEQFF. The full variable domain, rest sourced from reference TRBV12-5 and TRBJ2-1, is DARVTQTPRHKVTEMGQEVTMRCQPILGHNTVFWYRQTMMQGLELLAYFRNRAPLDDSGMPKDRFSAEMPDATLATLKIQPSEPRDSAVYFCASGGFGDRGTKSSYNEQFFGPGTRLTVL.